Following are 7 T cell receptor beta chains from one sample sequenced in a study of T cells in Graves' hyperthyroidism and ophthalmopathy. It was RNA transcripts that yielded the amplified TCR beta CDR3 regions. In the first-round RT-PCR of the TCR CDR3, the HTBI primer set was used. Using its own MiXCR run on the multiplex PCR reads, TCRdb lists one record per CDR3 protein. The table has a few hundred thousand distinct CDR3 sequences, around 15% seen once. What was sequenced was blood. These receptors were obtained from a middle-aged woman with Graves' hyperthyroidism.

This clonotype was seen many times. The chain couples TRBV5-1 to TRBJ2-7; D possibly corresponds to TRBD2 (5 bases). The CDR3 length is 15 residues. CDR1 and CDR2 (germline): SGHRS, YFSETQ. Trimming cost V 4 bases and J 5 bases, with 19 bases left between them. CDR3 sequence reads: CASSLSGYGLDEQYF. CDR3 nucleotides: TGCGCCAGCAGCCTCAGCGGTTACGGTCTTGACGAGCAGTACTTC.

This clonotype showed up just a few times. This chain joins TRBV16 and TRBJ1-2; 7 nucleotides align to TRBD1. The trim removed 4 bases at V and 7 bases at J, leaving 9 bases unmatched. Germline V CDR1 and CDR2: KGHSY, FQNENV. The CDR3 runs 14 residues. The CDR3 is CASSPTTGLSGYTF. The CDR3 coding sequence is TGTGCCAGCAGCCCCACGACAGGGTTAAGTGGCTACACCTTC.

The CDR3 sequence: CASSVGAGDYEQYF. The CDR3 DNA is TGTGCCAGCAGCGTAGGGGCAGGGGACTACGAGCAGTACTTC. The chain is built from TRBV9 and TRBJ2-7, with a tentative D call TRBD1 (6 bases). CDR3 length equals 14 residues. Trimming pared 0 bases from V and 3 bases from J, leaving 10 bases between. Germline-derived CDR1 and CDR2 are SGDLS and YYNGEE.

This clonotype was picked up many times. V gene TRBV2 combines with J gene TRBJ2-2; 8 nucleotides match TRBD2. Per germline, CDR1 SNHLY and CDR2 FYNNEI. The junction had 18 bases not matched to a gene; V was cut back by 8 bases and J by 1 base. The CDR3 is 19 residues long. The chain's CDR3 is CASGAGAGLPEGNTGELFF. The CDR3 DNA sequence: TGTGCCAGCGGAGCGGGGGCGGGGTTACCGGAAGGGAACACCGGGGAGCTGTTTTTT.

This clonotype was detected ten times or more. The gene calls are TRBV12-3 or TRBV12-4 and TRBJ2-1, with 7 bases that match TRBD2. The CDR3 loop spans 15 amino acids. J was trimmed by 4 bases and V by 8 bases; bases with no gene match: 11. The CDR3 protein is CASGGSGERYNEQFF. The DNA for the CDR3 is TGTGCCAGCGGTGGGAGCGGGGAGAGGTACAATGAGCAGTTCTTC.

This clonotype was found a few times. This chain links TRBV5-1 with TRBJ2-1; 9 nucleotides agree with TRBD1. J gave up 0 bases and V 5 bases, and 6 bases lay outside the gene matches. The germline V gene has CDR1 SGHRS and CDR2 YFSETQ. The CDR3 length is 16 residues. Here the CDR3 reads CASSHPGQGSYNEQFF. CDR3 DNA: TGCGCCAGCAGTCACCCGGGACAGGGCTCCTACAATGAGCAGTTCTTC.

This chain joins TRBV12-3 or TRBV12-4 and TRBJ2-6; D gene uncertain. V shed 5 bases and J shed 2 bases, with 25 bases lying between them. This CDR3 comprises 20 residues. The CDR3 DNA follows: TGTGCCAGCAGTCCCTATTCCGCAGGAGAGACCAAAACTGGGGCCAACGTCCTGACTTTC. The encoded protein is CASSPYSAGETKTGANVLTF.